The table lists the clone carrying this T cell receptor beta chain with a few counts. The antigen is undetermined. This sample was included in a study of CD8 T cells in ankylosing spondylitis. The authors made TCR beta libraries by quantitative 5'-RACE with molecular barcodes. TCRdb reprocessed the 5' RACE reads via MiXCR and lists one record per CDR3 protein. The sample lists some 250,000 distinct CDR3 sequences, about 10% occurring once. Notes on the study in general: In synovial fluid and blood from reactive arthritis, some motif variants were previously reported. Disease-linked clones displayed a CD8+ phenotype and appeared relatively rarely in peripheral blood.

V shed 0 bases and J shed 3 bases, with 6 bases lying between them. The CDR3 totals 12 residues. Looked up from germline, CDR1 is DFQATT and CDR2 is SNEGSKA (reference sequence). The origin of this receptor is a male donor with ankylosing spondylitis or in good health (not recorded which). The sequencing sample was made of blood, either unsorted or a sorted T cell fraction (not recorded which). The rearrangement uses TRBV20-1 and TRBJ2-7; D remains ambiguous. The CDR3 DNA reads as TGCAGTGCTAGAGATCAAGGCTACGAGCAGTACTTC. It is translated as CSARDQGYEQYF.